Sequencing of this T cell receptor (beta chain) was carried out in a study of OX40 agonist ivuxolimab in advanced cancers. The repertoire was sequenced with immunoSEQ multiplex PCR; TCRdb's copy has only in-frame clones and lacks some. This sample has around 140,000 clones, with about 93% found just once. Germline lookup yields CDR1 SGHTA and CDR2 FQGNSA. Deletions cut 3 bases from V and 2 bases from J, with 13 bases between. The CDR3 is made up of 15 amino acids. This clonotype was obtained from an adult with an advanced solid tumor such as melanoma, head and neck, liver or kidney cancer. This chain uses TRBV7-2 with TRBJ1-2; no reliable D call. Here the sequenced sample was CD4+ or CD8+ T cells sorted from blood, taken in a trial of the OX40 agonist ivuxolimab. This chain's CDR3 is CASSLVPGLNYGYTF. The CDR3 DNA is TGTGCCAGCAGCTTGGTACCTGGGCTAAACTATGGCTACACCTTC.